This T cell receptor beta chain comes out of a study of blood T cell repertoires in COVID-19. Background on the study: The United States, Italy and Spain were the sources of the acute and convalescent COVID-19 samples. PBMCs, B-cell-depleted T cells, or T cells were the source of the cDNA or gDNA that made up the material.

The V gene end was trimmed by 4 bases and the J gene end by 4 bases; junction bases not matched to a gene: 12. This CDR3 has 15 residues. Germline CDR1 and CDR2: SQVTM and ANQGSEA. Profiled with immunoSEQ multiplex PCR; TCRdb holds only in-frame clones, not every one. The data contain 130,000 to 150,000 clones, 70% to 85% of them seen just once; the ten biggest clones take up roughly 10%. This chain links TRBV29-1 with TRBJ1-1; the match to TRBD1 covers 7 bases. The source material was peripheral blood. The receptor was derived from a man between 60 and 75 years old with active or convalescent COVID-19. The CDR3 region is CSVVRQGRVGTEAFF. As DNA, the CDR3 is TGCAGCGTTGTCAGACAGGGTCGGGTGGGCACTGAAGCTTTCTTT.